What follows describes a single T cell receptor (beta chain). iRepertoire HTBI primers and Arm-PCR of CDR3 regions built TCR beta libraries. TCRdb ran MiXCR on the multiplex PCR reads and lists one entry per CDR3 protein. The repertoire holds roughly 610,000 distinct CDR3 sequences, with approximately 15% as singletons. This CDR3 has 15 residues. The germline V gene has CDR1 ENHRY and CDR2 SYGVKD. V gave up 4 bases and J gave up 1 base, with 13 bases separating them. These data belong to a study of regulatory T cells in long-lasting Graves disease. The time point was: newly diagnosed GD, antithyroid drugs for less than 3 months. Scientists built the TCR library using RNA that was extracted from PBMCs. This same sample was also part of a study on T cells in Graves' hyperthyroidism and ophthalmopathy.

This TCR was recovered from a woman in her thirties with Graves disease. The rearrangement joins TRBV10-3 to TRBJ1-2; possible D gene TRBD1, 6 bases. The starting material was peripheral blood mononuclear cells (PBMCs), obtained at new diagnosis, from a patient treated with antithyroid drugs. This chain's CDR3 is CAISGRDTYNYGYTF. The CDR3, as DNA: TGTGCCATCAGTGGCCGGGACACTTATAACTATGGCTACACCTTC.